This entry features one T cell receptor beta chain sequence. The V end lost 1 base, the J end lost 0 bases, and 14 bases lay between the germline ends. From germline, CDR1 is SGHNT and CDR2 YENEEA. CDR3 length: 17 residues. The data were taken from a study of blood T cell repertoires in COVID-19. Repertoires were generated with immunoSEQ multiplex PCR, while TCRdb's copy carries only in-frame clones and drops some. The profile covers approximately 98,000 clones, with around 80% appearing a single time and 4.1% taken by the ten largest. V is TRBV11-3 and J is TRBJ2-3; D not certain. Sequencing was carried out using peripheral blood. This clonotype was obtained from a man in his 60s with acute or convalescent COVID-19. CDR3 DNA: TGTGCCAGCAGCTTAGGGTATCAGAGGTCAAGCACAGATACGCAGTATTTT. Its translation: CASSLGYQRSSTDTQYF.